This T cell receptor beta chain emerged from a study of T-cell reconstitution after alpha-beta-depleted transplantation in children. Unique molecular identifiers were incorporated into the prepared TCRbeta library. MiXCR was run by TCRdb on the PCR reads, yielding one entry per CDR3 protein. This sample yields around 300,000 distinct CDR3 sequences, of which 9.5% to 13% are seen a single time; around 7.6% belongs to the top ten. This clonotype was detected many times. The starting material was PBMCs, obtained before TCRalphabeta/CD19-depleted stem cell transplant. The clonotype was recovered from a boy under two years old with acute myeloid leukemia, due to receive a stem cell transplant.

This chain's CDR3 is CSARDRGGIGEQYF. CDR3 nucleotide sequence: TGCAGTGCTAGAGATCGGGGGGGTATAGGGGAGCAGTACTTC. The J gene is TRBJ2-7, the V gene TRBV20-1, with 8 bases lining up with TRBD2. Germline CDR1 DFQATT, CDR2 SNEGSKA (reference sequence). The trim removed 0 bases at V and 7 bases at J, leaving 8 bases unmatched. CDR3 length: 14 residues.